These T cell receptor beta chains were read from a single sample in a study of glioma-infiltrating T cells after dendritic cell vaccination. The method was immunoSEQ multiplex PCR; TCRdb's version includes in-frame clones alone and lacks a portion of them. The sample consists of around 96,000 clones, around three quarters of them appearing once. Specimen: blood, collected before dendritic cell vaccination. The source is a human donor with glioblastoma. Each CDR3 is given with its conserved first and last residue. A D gene is named only where the DNA matches it firmly. Only part of the rows carry a size: once, few, many, or a class if the clone is expanded.

j_gene,abundance,v_gene,len,d_gene,CDR3nt,CDR3aa
TRBJ2-2,-,TRBV5-4,16,TRBD2,TGTGCCAGCAGCCAGAGCGGGAGGGCCGACACCGGGGAGCTGTTTTTT,CASSQSGRADTGELFF
TRBJ2-7,-,TRBV2,14,-,TGTGCCAGCAGTGAGCCAGGGGTTGGCTACGAGCAGTACTTC,CASSEPGVGYEQYF
TRBJ2-3,-,TRBV7-7,13,-,TGTGCTAGCAGCTCAGGGGGGCCAGATACGCAGTATTTT,CASSSGGPDTQYF
TRBJ1-1,-,TRBV19,16,-,TGTGCCAGTAGTATAACCCGGAGGGGCCCGAACACTGAAGCTTTCTTT,CASSITRRGPNTEAFF
TRBJ2-2,-,TRBV6-5,16,-,TGTGCCAGCTGTTTTCGACTACTCATGAACACCGGGGAGCTGTTTTTT,CASCFRLLMNTGELFF
TRBJ1-4,-,TRBV6-1,15,-,TGTGCCAGCAGTGTCTCCACAGGGACTAATGAAAAACTGTTTTTT,CASSVSTGTNEKLFF
TRBJ1-2,few,TRBV25-1,13,-,TGTGCCAGCAGTGCCTCGGGGATTGGAGGCTACACCTTC,CASSASGIGGYTF
TRBJ2-2,-,TRBV25-1,15,-,TGTGCCAGCAGTGGGACTGTTCCGAACACCGGGGAGCTGTTTTTT,CASSGTVPNTGELFF
TRBJ1-3,few,TRBV28,15,-,TGTGCCAGCAGTTTATACACAGGGACTGGAAACACCATATATTTT,CASSLYTGTGNTIYF
TRBJ1-3,-,TRBV9,15,TRBD1,TGTGCCAGCAGCGACGACAGGGGTGCTGGAAACACCATATATTTT,CASSDDRGAGNTIYF
TRBJ1-2,-,TRBV19,14,-,TGTGCCAGTAGATCGGGGGGGTTTGTTGGTGGCTACACCTTC,CASRSGGFVGGYTF